Below are 7 T cell receptor beta chains sequenced from a single sample in a study of cytomegalovirus exposure and HLA in healthy donors. Primers included in the PCR were 60 Vbeta and 13 Jbeta primers. Sequenced by immunoSEQ multiplex PCR; TCRdb stores in-frame clones only, minus some. Of 150,000 to 200,000 clones in the sample, about 80% were seen once. Sequenced sample: PBMCs. These receptors originate from a woman aged 30 to 39 in good health and CMV-seronegative.

The V call is TRBV7-6, the J call TRBJ1-5; TRBD1 might be the D (5 bases). The CDR3 runs to 15 residues. CDR1 and CDR2 from the germline V gene are SGHVS and FNYEAQ. Deletions cut 6 bases from V and 2 bases from J, with 14 bases between. The CDR3, as DNA: TGTGCCAGCAGTAAATCAGGGCCGGGCAATCAGCCCCAGCATTTT. Its translation: CASSKSGPGNQPQHF.

This clone came up a few times. The rearrangement joins TRBV5-6 to TRBJ1-1; 11 nucleotides line up with TRBD1. Germline-derived CDR1 and CDR2 are SGHDT and YYEEEE. This CDR3 is 18 amino acids long. The V and J ends lost 1 base and 4 bases, in that order; junction bases with no gene match: 12. The CDR3 coding sequence is TGTGCCAGCAGCTTGAGGACGGTGGGACAGGGGGGAGTCACTGAAGCTTTCTTT. This codes for CASSLRTVGQGGVTEAFF.

The rearrangement links TRBV7-6 to TRBJ2-2; the D gene is possibly TRBD1 (6 bases). The germline gives CDR1 SGHVS, CDR2 FNYEAQ. V was cut by 2 bases and J by 2 bases, with 12 bases left in between. The CDR3 runs 16 residues. DNA for the CDR3: TGTGCCAGCAGCTTAACTCTCAGGGGCAACACCGGGGAGCTGTTTTTT. Its protein is CASSLTLRGNTGELFF.

The chain employs TRBV19 and TRBJ1-2; tentative D call: TRBD1 (6 bases). Germline CDR1 is LNHDA and CDR2 is SQIVND (reference sequence). The V end lost 3 bases, the J end lost 4 bases, and 12 bases lay between the germline ends. This CDR3 has 14 amino acids. The CDR3 bases are TGTGCCAGTAGTATTCTCCAGGGGAGCTATGGCTACACCTTC. It is translated as CASSILQGSYGYTF.

The chain uses TRBV6-1 and TRBJ1-6; possible D gene TRBD1, 5 bases. The CDR3 is 10 residues long. V dropped 2 bases and J dropped 16 bases, with 6 bases sitting between them. Germline CDR1 is MNHNS and CDR2 is SASEGT. The CDR3 sequence is CASSERGLHF. Written as DNA, the CDR3 is TGTGCCAGCAGTGAAAGGGGACTCCACTTT.

CDR3 region: CAISAGLAGDTDTQYF. Written as DNA, the CDR3 is TGTGCCATCAGTGCCGGACTAGCGGGGGACACAGATACGCAGTATTTT. The chain is built from TRBV10-3 and TRBJ2-3, with 13 positions matching TRBD2. V shed 4 bases, J shed 2 bases, and the junction held 3 bases outside the gene matches. This CDR3 has 16 residues. Germline V gene sequence: CDR1 ENHRY, CDR2 SYGVKD.

The chain joins TRBV30 to TRBJ2-7, with D possibly being TRBD1 (5 bases). V lost 8 bases and J 3 bases, leaving 17 bases between the germline ends. CDR3 size: 13 residues. Germline V gives CDR1 GTSNPN, CDR2 SVGIG (reference sequence). The CDR3: CARRQPGIYEQYF. DNA for the CDR3: TGTGCCCGCCGACAGCCTGGGATCTACGAGCAGTACTTC.